The clone carrying this T cell receptor (beta chain) was recorded many times. Its cognate antigen is unknown. CDR1 is MNHNS, CDR2 SASEGT, per germline. V lost 6 bases, J lost 4 bases, and 11 bases stayed unmatched. The CDR3 spans 16 residues. Healthy controls were blood bank volunteers in Maryland, USA. The cDNA came from 5'RACE with 10-nucleotide random UMIs. TCRdb reprocessed the 5' RACE reads via MiXCR and lists one record per CDR3 protein. The table lists 84,000 or so distinct CDR3 sequences, 10% to 13% of them singletons. This sample stems from a study of neurological immune-mediated disorders. Study observations and caveats: Multiple sclerosis, the disease with the least TCR clonal expansion, fell below healthy controls, whereas HTLV-1-associated myelopathy showed the most. TCR-beta repertoires seemed private in all groups, with no expanded CDR3 amino acid sequences shared.

This chain uses TRBV6-1 with TRBJ2-7, with 11 nucleotides matching TRBD2. This clonotype originated in a man in his forties or fifties in good health. The sample comprised PBMCs. CDR3 coding DNA: TGTGCCAGCAGAGGGGACACTAGCGGGAGTGGTTACGAGCAGTACTTC. It codes for CASRGDTSGSGYEQYF.